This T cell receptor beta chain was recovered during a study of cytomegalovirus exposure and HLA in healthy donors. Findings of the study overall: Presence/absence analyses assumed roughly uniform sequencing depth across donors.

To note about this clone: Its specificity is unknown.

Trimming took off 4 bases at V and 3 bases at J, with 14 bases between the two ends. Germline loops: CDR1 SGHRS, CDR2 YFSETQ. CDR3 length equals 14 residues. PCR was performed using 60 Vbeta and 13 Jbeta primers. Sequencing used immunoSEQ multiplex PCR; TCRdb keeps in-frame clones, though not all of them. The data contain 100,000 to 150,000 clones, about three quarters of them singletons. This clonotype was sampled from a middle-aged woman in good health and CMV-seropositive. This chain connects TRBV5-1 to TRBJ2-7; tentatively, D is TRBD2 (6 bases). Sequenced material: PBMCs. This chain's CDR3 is CASSIGTARYEQYF. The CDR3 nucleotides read TGCGCCAGCAGCATCGGGACTGCCCGCTACGAGCAGTACTTC.